Below, 13 T cell receptor beta chains from the same sample are listed, as sequenced in a study of blood T cell repertoires in COVID-19. The repertoire was sequenced with immunoSEQ multiplex PCR; TCRdb's copy has only in-frame clones and lacks some. The sample has approximately 210,000 clones, approximately 82% seen once. The source material was peripheral blood. These TCRs come from a man aged 45 to 65 with active or convalescent COVID-19.

The CDR3 loop is CASSLRGTGVQETQYF. The CDR3 nucleotides are TGTGCCAGCAGCTTAAGGGGCACAGGGGTCCAAGAGACCCAGTACTTC. The rearrangement joins TRBV7-8 to TRBJ2-5, with 7 bases matching TRBD1. The J segment lost 1 base and the V segment lost 2 bases, leaving 7 bases of the junction unmatched. CDR1 is SGHVS and CDR2 is FQNEAQ in the germline V gene. The CDR3 is made up of 16 amino acids.

This clone was seen a few times. This chain joins TRBV6-1 and TRBJ2-3; 8 bases are shared with TRBD2. CDR3 length: 17 residues. In germline, CDR1 is MNHNS, CDR2 SASEGT. V shed 1 base, J shed 1 base, and the junction held 7 bases outside the gene matches. The CDR3 nucleotides read TGTGCCAGCAGTGAAGTACGGGGCGGGGGGCGCACAGATACGCAGTATTTT. Amino acids: CASSEVRGGGRTDTQYF.

The rearrangement uses TRBV7-2 and TRBJ1-5; the match to TRBD1 covers 12 bases. The J segment lost 7 bases and the V segment lost 5 bases, leaving 9 bases of the junction unmatched. Germline V gene lookup returns CDR1 SGHTA and CDR2 FQGNSA. The CDR3 covers 16 residues. CDR3 protein: CASSLRWGQGAQPQHF. DNA of the CDR3: TGTGCCAGCAGCCTCCGGTGGGGACAGGGGGCACAGCCCCAGCATTTT.

J is TRBJ1-5 and V is TRBV20-1; D possibly corresponds to TRBD1 (5 bases). The ends were cut back, 3 bases at V and 2 bases at J, with 11 bases in the middle. CDR3 length: 14 residues. The germline V gene has CDR1 DFQATT and CDR2 SNEGSKA (reference sequence). The CDR3 reads CSASLGRGNQPQHF. The DNA for the CDR3 is TGCAGTGCTAGTCTGGGCAGGGGCAATCAGCCCCAGCATTTT.

The J gene is TRBJ1-1, the V gene TRBV19; 8 positions match TRBD1. Germline CDR1 reads LNHDA; CDR2 reads SQIVND (reference sequence). V shed 7 bases and J 2 bases; nucleotides not matched to a gene: 15. This CDR3 has 17 residues. In DNA form, the CDR3 reads TGTGCCAGTACCCTCCCCCCCCGGACAGGGCAAAACACTGAAGCTTTCTTT. Translated, it gives CASTLPPRTGQNTEAFF.

The CDR3 protein is CASSLGQSANEKLFF. CDR3 nucleotide sequence: TGTGCCAGCAGTTTAGGACAGTCAGCTAATGAAAAACTGTTTTTT. V usage is TRBV2 and J usage is TRBJ1-4; D is possibly TRBD1 (6 bases). Trimming took off 5 bases at V and 3 bases at J, with 13 bases between the two ends. The CDR3 is 15 amino acids. Germline V gene sequence: CDR1 SNHLY, CDR2 FYNNEI.

This chain uses TRBV5-6 with TRBJ2-1, with 9 bases lining up with TRBD1. V was clipped by 3 bases and J by 7 bases; unmatched bases: 5. CDR1 and CDR2 (germline): SGHDT, YYEEEE. CDR3 length equals 14 residues. CDR3 nucleotide sequence: TGTGCCAGCAGCTGGCCGGGACAGGGTAATGAGCAGTTCTTC. Protein: CASSWPGQGNEQFF. Full variable domain (rest looked up from reference TRBV5-6 and TRBJ2-1): DAGVTQSPTHLIKTRGQQVTLRCSPKSGHDTVSWYQQALGQGPQFIFQYYEEEERQRGNFPDRFSGHQFPNYSSELNVNALLLGDSALYLCASSWPGQGNEQFFGPGTRLTVL.

The sample holds one count of this clone. The chain is built from TRBV5-1 and TRBJ2-5; a weak D match, TRBD2 (5 bases). Germline CDR1 is SGHRS and CDR2 is YFSETQ. The CDR3 has 14 amino acids. V was trimmed by 4 bases and J by 9 bases, leaving 19 bases between them. Written as DNA, the CDR3 is TGCGCCAGCAGCCTACGATTAGAGACGAGGGCCCAGTACTTC. This translates into CASSLRLETRAQYF. The full variable domain, rest sourced from reference TRBV5-1 and TRBJ2-5, is KAGVTQTPRYLIKTRGQQVTLSCSPISGHRSVSWYQQTPGQGLQFLFEYFSETQRNKGNFPGRFSGRQFSNSRSEMNVSTLELGDSALYLCASSLRLETRAQYFGPGTRLLVL.

The genes are TRBV7-9 and TRBJ1-1; 7 bases are a match to TRBD1. Trimming took 5 bases from V and 1 from J; bases not matched to a gene: 4. Germline V gives CDR1 SEHNR, CDR2 FQNEAQ (reference sequence). This CDR3 contains 14 residues. As DNA, the CDR3 is TGTGCCAGCAGCCAGGGACAGAAGAACACTGAAGCTTTCTTT. Its protein product is CASSQGQKNTEAFF.

V gene TRBV6-5 combines with J gene TRBJ1-5; 7 bases are a match to TRBD1. The CDR3 contains 13 residues. Germline CDR1 MNHEY, CDR2 SVGAGI. The V segment lost 6 bases and the J segment 7 bases; nucleotides outside the gene matches: 6. The CDR3 reads CASRGTAGQPQHF. CDR3 sequence (DNA): TGTGCCAGCAGGGGGACAGCAGGCCAGCCCCAGCATTTT.

V is TRBV19 and J is TRBJ2-1; the D is unclear. Per germline, CDR1 LNHDA and CDR2 SQIVND (reference sequence). Trimming removed 5 bases at V and 0 bases at J, with 8 bases between. The CDR3 has 14 residues. The CDR3 region is CASSHPGSYNEQFF. The CDR3 nucleotides read TGTGCCAGTAGTCATCCCGGCTCCTACAATGAGCAGTTCTTC. The full variable domain, rest sourced from reference TRBV19 and TRBJ2-1, is DGGITQSPKYLFRKEGQNVTLSCEQNLNHDAMYWYRQDPGQGLRLIYYSQIVNDFQKGDIAEGYSVSREKKESFPLTVTSAQKNPTAFYLCASSHPGSYNEQFFGPGTRLTVL.

This chain joins TRBV28 and TRBJ1-2; perhaps TRBD1 as D (6 bases). V was cut by 5 bases and J by 6 bases, with 13 bases left in between. Per germline, CDR1 MDHEN and CDR2 SYDVKM. The CDR3 has 13 amino acids. CDR3 sequence: CASSPAGTHGYTF. The CDR3 DNA follows: TGTGCCAGCAGTCCTGCCGGGACACATGGCTACACCTTC.

The chain is built from TRBV27 and TRBJ2-3, with a tentative D call TRBD1 (5 bases). CDR3 length: 15 amino acids. V lost 4 bases and J 4 bases, leaving 15 bases between the germline ends. CDR1 is MNHEY, CDR2 SMNVEV, per germline (reference sequence). Here the CDR3 DNA reads TGTGCCAGCAGTTCCTACCCCCAAGGGGCAGATACGCAGTATTTT. Residues: CASSSYPQGADTQYF.